These T cell receptor beta chains were read from a single sample in a study of blood T cells in healthy people across ages. TCRdb reanalysed the 5' RACE reads using MiXCR and keeps one entry per CDR3 protein. The data hold 980,000 or so distinct CDR3 sequences, with approximately 49% observed a single time. Material for sequencing was blood. Every receptor here comes from a man aged 30 to 39 in good health. CDR3s include the opening cysteine and the closing phenylalanine or tryptophan. The D gene is left open where the match is weak.

cdr3_aa j_call v_call d_call
CASSESTGVGANVLTF TRBJ2-6 TRBV25-1 .
CSARSSGVADTQYF TRBJ2-3 TRBV20-1 TRBD2
CASSLKKSYEQYF TRBJ2-7 TRBV7-2 .
CASRPVGTGGLTEAFF TRBJ1-1 TRBV4-2 TRBD1
CASSSGIVATNEKLFF TRBJ1-4 TRBV7-9 .
CASSLVGGMNEQYF TRBJ2-7 TRBV27 TRBD1
CASSLLPGGVTDTQYF TRBJ2-3 TRBV28 TRBD2
CAWSVTGVGGYTF TRBJ1-2 TRBV30 TRBD1
CASTGFTSGNTEAFF TRBJ1-1 TRBV6-5 .
CASSLSSGSLGNEQFF TRBJ2-1 TRBV27 .
CASSLVRGASTDTQYF TRBJ2-3 TRBV7-2 .
CASSVAGADTQYF TRBJ2-3 TRBV9 .
CASSLGKVGDTQYF TRBJ2-3 TRBV25-1 .
CASSPRDRGDNEQYF TRBJ2-5 TRBV3-1 TRBD1
CASSVAPPDEQFF TRBJ2-1 TRBV9 .